This T cell receptor beta chain comes out of a study of CXCR3-negative and CXCR3-positive naive CD8 T cells (dated by TCRdb to the late 2010s). Some background on the complete study: In total, 130 million to 150 million TRB reads were obtained, which works out to roughly 1.5 +/- 0.3 million reads per library. Diversity and physicochemical repertoire analyses were performed on around ten donors pooled from two independent experiments. Naive subsets from about five donors and memory cells from 3 donors were included in the TRBV-TRBJ cluster analysis.

Based on the germline V gene, the CDR1 and CDR2 sequences are SGHVS and FQNEAQ. CDR3 length: 13 amino acids, cysteine to phenylalanine. No DNA is listed. On the study overall, not on this receptor specifically: Freshly isolated PBMCs were used for most assays because CXCR3 expression partially decreased after cryopreservation. Surface CD5, linked to self-reactivity in mice, was comparable between naive subsets; TCR interaction strength was therefore also inferred from TRB CDR3 physicochemical properties. Within the same donor, TRBV-TRBJ usage looked similar between naive CXCR3-negative and CXCR3-positive cells, but memory cells had distinct patterns. Compared with CXCR3-negative naive cells, CXCR3-positive naive cells had TRB CDR3s with higher hydrophobicity (lower Kidera factor 4), lower energy, and higher strength and volume indices. Comparably high repertoire diversity was found in both naive subsets, whereas much lower repertoire diversity was found in memory CD8+ T cells.

Sequencing was carried out with a NextSeq 550. The Human TCR Profiling Kit (MiLaboratory) was used to make UMI-labeled 5' RACE TRB cDNA libraries. cDNA synthesis used the entire amount of extracted RNA, and PCR amplification then used the entire amount of cDNA produced. The libraries were made side by side, with each library going through the same number of PCR cycles. Concerning the study's data processing: With a minimum of two reads required per UMI, MIGEC and MiXCR pulled out about 52,000 +/- 9,100 unique UMI-labeled TRB cDNA molecules from each library. On average, each library contained approximately 40,000 +/- 10,000 functional in-frame TRB CDR3 nucleotide clonotypes without stop codons. Diversity metrics, including normalized Shannon-Wiener and Chao1, were computed in VDJtools after downsampling to 5000 UMI-labeled TRB molecules per sample. Clonotype-size-weighted physicochemical properties of the central five CDR3 residues (interaction energy, strength, volume and Kidera factor 4) were computed in VDJtools. TCRdb reprocessed the sequencing reads and holds a single record per CDR3 protein sequence, with no DNA. For this entry, the V and J calls and clone size follow TCRdb and not the study's own pipeline. The sample table on file contains about 56,000 distinct CDR3 sequences. About 0.8% of the sample comes from the top ten.

Of note for this clonotype: Its antigen is unknown.

For every CD8+ T cell subset, fewer than 350,000 cells were flow-sorted straight into RLT lysis buffer, and each subset was sorted in triplicate. To keep memory contaminants out, a stringent definition of naive CD8+ T cells was applied: CD45RO-CCR7+CD27+CD95-. Using standard density gradient centrifugation, peripheral blood mononuclear cells were isolated from buffy coats. A FACSAria III was used to flow-sort naive CXCR3-negative and CXCR3-positive CD8+ T cells. Total RNA was extracted from sorted cells with an RNeasy Mini Kit. The TCR originated in a human donor in good health. Some clones in this sample may be carry-over from other donors' samples. Here the chain combines TRBV7-8 and TRBJ1-1; TCRdb selects TRBD1, and the lack of DNA leaves this call unchecked. The sample taken for sequencing was naive CXCR3+ CD8+ T cells from blood. The sample's cell subset or site label is to be understood as: CD45RO-CCR7+CD27+CD95- naive CD8+ T cells expressing CXCR3 (TNR3+). The CDR3 region: CASSLEGEPGAFF.